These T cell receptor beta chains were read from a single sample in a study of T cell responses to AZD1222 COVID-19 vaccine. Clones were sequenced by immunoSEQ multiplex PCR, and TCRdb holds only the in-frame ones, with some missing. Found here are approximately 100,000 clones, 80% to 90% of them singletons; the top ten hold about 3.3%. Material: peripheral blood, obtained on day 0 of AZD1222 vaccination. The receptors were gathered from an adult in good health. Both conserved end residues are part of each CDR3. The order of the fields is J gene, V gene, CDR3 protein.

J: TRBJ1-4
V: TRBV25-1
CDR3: CASSEGGIRVEKLFF

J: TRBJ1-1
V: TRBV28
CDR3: CASSKAQGKNTEAFF

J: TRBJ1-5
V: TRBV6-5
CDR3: CASSRDRGQPQHF

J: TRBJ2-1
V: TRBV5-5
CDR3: CASSEVAGAYNEQFF

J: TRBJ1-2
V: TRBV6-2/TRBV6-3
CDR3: CASSQGPGGLPNYGYTF

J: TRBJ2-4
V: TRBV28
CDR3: CASSDTLGGGKNIQYF

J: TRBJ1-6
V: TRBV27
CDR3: CASSSRGGNSPLHF

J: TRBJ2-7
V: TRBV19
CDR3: CASSGPGFYEQYF

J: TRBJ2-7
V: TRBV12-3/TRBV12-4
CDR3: CASRTGTAYEQYF

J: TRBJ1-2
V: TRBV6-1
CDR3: CASSETRQGAFSGYGYTF

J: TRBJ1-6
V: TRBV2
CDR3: CASTEPSSYNSPLHF

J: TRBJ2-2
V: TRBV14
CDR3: CASSQVVGSAGELFF

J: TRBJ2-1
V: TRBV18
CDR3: CASSTGPPYNEQFF

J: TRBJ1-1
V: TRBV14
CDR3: CASSPQGRGYTEAFF

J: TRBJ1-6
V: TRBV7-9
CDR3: CASSRRGGQDSPLHF

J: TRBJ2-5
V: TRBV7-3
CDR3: CASSLGTAQETQYF

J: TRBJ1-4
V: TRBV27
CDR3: CASSLQRAGNEKLFF

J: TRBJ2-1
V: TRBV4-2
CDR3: CASSQGTAVVEQFF

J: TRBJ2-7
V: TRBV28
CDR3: CATGTFSYEQYF

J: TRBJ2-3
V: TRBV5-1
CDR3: CASSLQRGNTDTQYF

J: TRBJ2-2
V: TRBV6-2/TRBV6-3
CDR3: CASSKTGDRAPGELFF

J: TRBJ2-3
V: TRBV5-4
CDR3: CASSLEVDTQYF

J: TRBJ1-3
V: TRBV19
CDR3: CASSMDRSIGNTIYF

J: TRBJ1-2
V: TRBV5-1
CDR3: CASSLGPGGNYGYTF

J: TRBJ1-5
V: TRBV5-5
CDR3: CASSLRVGGQGNQPQHF

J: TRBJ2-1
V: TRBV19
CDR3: CASSIGAAAGEQFF

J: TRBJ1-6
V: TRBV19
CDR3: CASSTRGRADSPLHF

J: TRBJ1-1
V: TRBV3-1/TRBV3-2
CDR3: CASSQALRSTEAFF

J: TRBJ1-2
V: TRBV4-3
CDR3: CASSQDGARGYTF

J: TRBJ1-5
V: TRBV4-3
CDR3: CASSQDTGGVGQPQHF

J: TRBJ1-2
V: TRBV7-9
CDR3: CASSLAGTQNGYTF

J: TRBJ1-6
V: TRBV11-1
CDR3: CASSSRTGGLSPLHF

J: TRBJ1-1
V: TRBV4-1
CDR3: CASSQRTLQTGGVGISEAFF

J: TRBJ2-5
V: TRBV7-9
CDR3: CASSRGGGPQETQYF

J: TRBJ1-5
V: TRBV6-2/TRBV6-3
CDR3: CASSATGGGVVKPQHF

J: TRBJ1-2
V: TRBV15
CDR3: CATSRDGEGYGYTF

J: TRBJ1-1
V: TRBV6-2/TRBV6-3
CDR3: CASSQRLSGQNTEAFF

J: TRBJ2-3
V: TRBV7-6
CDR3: CASSRTRTSTDTQYF

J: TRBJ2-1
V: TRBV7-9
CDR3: CASSQTGGRGNEQFF

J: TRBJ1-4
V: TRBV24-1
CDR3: CATSQGAQEEKLFF

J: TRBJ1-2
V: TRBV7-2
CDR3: CASSLVSDLSGYTF

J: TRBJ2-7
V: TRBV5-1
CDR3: CASSPQGLSYEQYF